This entry lists 5 T cell receptor beta chains sequenced from one sample in a study of blood T cell repertoires in COVID-19. This table comes from immunoSEQ multiplex PCR, and its TCRdb copy is limited to in-frame clones, with some not included. The sample records tens of thousands of clones, around 82% being singletons. What was sequenced was peripheral blood. The receptors were gathered from an elderly man with active or convalescent COVID-19.

This clone came up once. This chain links TRBV19 with TRBJ2-5, with D possibly being TRBD2 (5 bases). V lost 1 base, J lost 7 bases, and 13 bases lay in between. The germline CDR1 and CDR2 sequences are LNHDA and SQIVND (reference sequence). This CDR3 contains 14 residues. This CDR3 reads CASSIGLGSGTQYF. CDR3 sequence (DNA): TGTGCCAGTAGTATAGGCCTAGGGAGCGGGACCCAGTACTTC.

The chain combines TRBV7-2 with TRBJ2-7, with D perhaps TRBD1 (6 bases). V dropped 2 bases and J dropped 3 bases, with 11 bases sitting between them. Germline V gives CDR1 SGHTA, CDR2 FQGNSA. The CDR3 spans 14 residues. For the CDR3, the DNA is TGTGCCAGCAGCTTATCTGGACAGATCTACGAGCAGTACTTC. This sequence encodes CASSLSGQIYEQYF.

This clone was counted a single time. The rearrangement joins TRBV2 to TRBJ2-5; TRBD2 might be the D (6 bases). Deletions cut 2 bases from V and 4 bases from J, with 11 bases between. This CDR3 has 14 residues. Germline V lookup: CDR1 SNHLY, CDR2 FYNNEI. The CDR3 DNA reads as TGTGCCAGCAGTGAACTCGGGGGTGGAGAGACCCAGTACTTC. This sequence encodes CASSELGGGETQYF.

The chain is built from TRBV3-1 (or the pseudogene TRBV3-2) and TRBJ2-5; D possibly corresponds to TRBD2 (5 bases). V was trimmed by 1 base and J by 5 bases, leaving 11 bases between them. This CDR3 is 14 amino acids long. Germline V CDR1 and CDR2: LGHDT, YNNKEL (reference sequence). In nucleotides, the CDR3 is TGTGCCAGCAGCCAAGGTCAAGTAGCGGAGACCCAGTACTTC. Translating gives CASSQGQVAETQYF.

The V call is TRBV4-1, the J call TRBJ1-2; unclear D gene. There are 14 residues in the CDR3. CDR1 is MGHRA, CDR2 YSYEKL, per germline. V was clipped by 1 base and J by 1 base, with 7 bases between them. The CDR3 is CASSQGSDNYGYTF. The CDR3 coding sequence is TGCGCCAGCAGCCAAGGGTCAGATAACTATGGCTACACCTTC.